A selection of T cell receptor beta chains follows, all from one sample in a study of cytomegalovirus exposure and HLA in healthy donors. Assay used: immunoSEQ multiplex PCR; TCRdb lists only in-frame clones, some missing. Among about 200,000 clones listed, around four fifths were seen once. The material sequenced was PBMCs. These receptor sequences come from a man in his forties in good health and CMV-seropositive. Both conserved end residues are part of each CDR3. The D gene is left open where the match is weak. Not all rows give a size; the values are once, few, many and, for expanded clones, a class.

v_gene	d_gene	j_gene	abundance	CDR3aa	CDR3nt
TRBV2	TRBD1	TRBJ1-5	NA	CASTRTGNQPQHF	TGTGCCAGCACCCGGACAGGAAATCAGCCCCAGCATTTT
TRBV6-5	NA	TRBJ1-1	once	CASSYNSLAAAFF	TGTGCCAGCAGTTACAACTCCCTGGCAGCGGCTTTCTTT
TRBV6-5	TRBD1	TRBJ2-5	NA	CASGQGQRETQYF	TGTGCCAGCGGACAGGGGCAAAGAGAGACCCAGTACTTC
TRBV6-5	NA	TRBJ2-2	NA	CASKLGRVTGELFF	TGTGCCAGCAAATTGGGCAGGGTGACCGGGGAGCTGTTTTTT
TRBV11-2	TRBD2	TRBJ2-7	once	CASRRTRTVNYEQYF	TGTGCCAGCAGACGGACTAGAACCGTTAACTACGAGCAGTACTTC
TRBV7-9	NA	TRBJ2-3	NA	CASSGLIGDTQYF	TGTGCCAGCAGCGGACTGATCGGGGATACGCAGTATTTT
TRBV7-2	NA	TRBJ2-2	NA	CASSLLLAGTGELFF	TGTGCCAGCAGCTTACTGCTGGCGGGGACCGGGGAGCTGTTTTTT
TRBV9	TRBD2	TRBJ2-1	NA	CASSGGGGNSYNEQFF	TGTGCCAGCAGCGGTGGCGGGGGTAACTCCTACAATGAGCAGTTCTTC
TRBV7-9	TRBD2	TRBJ2-1	NA	CSGRGGNEQFF	TGTAGCGGGAGAGGCGGAAATGAGCAGTTCTTC
TRBV7-3	NA	TRBJ1-1	NA	CASSSDSLGEAFF	TGTGCCAGCAGCTCGGACTCGCTCGGCGAAGCTTTCTTT
TRBV7-9	NA	TRBJ2-7	NA	CSSSLTLTYEQYF	TGTTCCAGCAGCCTCACTCTAACCTACGAGCAGTACTTC
TRBV5-1	NA	TRBJ1-5	NA	CASSLEAGGNQPQHF	TGCGCCAGCAGCTTGGAGGCAGGGGGCAATCAGCCCCAGCATTTT
TRBV5-5	TRBD2	TRBJ2-1	NA	CASSLGTSVGVVFF	TGTGCCAGCAGCTTAGGGACTAGCGTGGGAGTGGTGTTCTTC
TRBV4-3	NA	TRBJ2-3	NA	CASSSGSAVSTDTQYF	NA
TRBV11-3	NA	TRBJ2-7	NA	CASSRLSSYEQYF	TGTGCCAGCAGCCGTCTTAGCTCCTACGAGCAGTACTTC
TRBV5-1	TRBD2	TRBJ2-1	NA	CASSLTSGSGYEQFF	TGCGCCAGCAGTCTTACTAGCGGGAGTGGGTATGAGCAGTTCTTC
TRBV27	NA	TRBJ1-2	NA	CASSFQGIGNYGYTF	TGTGCCAGCAGTTTCCAGGGCATCGGCAACTATGGCTACACCTTC
TRBV14	NA	TRBJ1-5	few	CASSRNSNQPQHF	TGTGCCAGCAGCCGTAATAGCAATCAGCCCCAGCATTTT
TRBV7-2	NA	TRBJ2-7	NA	CASSLSPTGVTEQYF	TGTGCCAGCAGCTTGTCTCCTACAGGTGTCACTGAGCAGTACTTC
TRBV7-2	NA	TRBJ2-1	NA	CASSPTSLYNEQFF	TGTGCCAGCAGCCCCACTAGCTTGTACAATGAGCAGTTCTTC
TRBV5-3	TRBD2	TRBJ2-1	NA	CARSAASGATPFSNEQFF	TGTGCCAGAAGCGCCGCTAGCGGAGCTACCCCTTTTTCCAATGAGCAGTTCTTC
TRBV15	NA	TRBJ2-4	once	CATSRGGAKNIQYF	TGTGCCACCAGCAGAGGAGGGGCCAAAAACATTCAGTACTTC
TRBV10-1	TRBD2	TRBJ2-1	NA	CASSESSGGHNEQFF	TGCGCCAGCAGTGAGAGTAGCGGGGGTCACAATGAGCAGTTCTTC
TRBV7-2	TRBD2	TRBJ2-5	few	CASSLVPGTGGETQYF	TGTGCCAGCAGCTTAGTCCCCGGGACGGGAGGGGAGACCCAGTACTTC
TRBV5-6	NA	TRBJ2-7	NA	CASSRVASAPYEQYF	TGTGCCAGCAGCCGAGTAGCTAGCGCCCCATACGAGCAGTACTTC
TRBV5-1	NA	TRBJ1-2	NA	CASSLGGDGYTF	TGCGCCAGCAGCTTAGGAGGTGATGGCTACACCTTC
TRBV6-5	TRBD1	TRBJ2-7	NA	CASSLVTGAEQYF	TGTGCCAGCAGTCTTGTAACAGGGGCCGAGCAGTACTTC
TRBV2	TRBD2	TRBJ2-1	NA	CASSEGGGSGSEQFF	TGTGCCAGCAGTGAAGGGGGCGGGAGCGGTAGTGAGCAGTTCTTC
TRBV9	NA	TRBJ1-2	NA	CASSVDEGINYGYTF	TGTGCCAGCAGCGTAGATGAGGGAATTAACTATGGCTACACCTTC